The source of this T cell receptor beta chain is a study of cytomegalovirus exposure and HLA in healthy donors. In the case of this clone: Its antigen is unknown.

Study-wide results and limits: Cytomegalovirus-associated TCR beta chains were listed, numbering some 170. Through in vitro validation, a few CMV-associated chains were shown to be specific for CMV antigens. Common viral pathogens (according to a later analysis) appeared linked to several of the most significant clusters.

Trimming cost V 5 bases and J 4 bases, with 8 bases left between them. Per the germline V gene, CDR1 is MNHEY and CDR2 is SVGAGI. The CDR3 runs 13 residues. In the PCR, 60 Vbeta and 13 Jbeta primers were used. The table came from immunoSEQ multiplex PCR; TCRdb's copy has only in-frame clones and leaves some out. The sample contains 95,000 to 150,000 clones, under 90% of which appear only once. Specimen: PBMCs. This clonotype was obtained from a female donor in good health and CMV-seropositive. The chain couples TRBV6-5 to TRBJ1-4; D remains ambiguous. This CDR3 reads CASSATFNEKLFF. CDR3 DNA: TGTGCCAGCAGTGCTACGTTTAATGAAAAACTGTTTTTT.